Reported below is one T cell receptor (beta chain). Its target is unknown. Trimming pared 5 bases from V and 0 bases from J, leaving 14 bases between. The CDR3 contains 15 residues. CDR1 and CDR2 from the germline V gene are MNHEY and SVGEGT. These data originate in a study of T cell responses to AZD1222 COVID-19 vaccine. Second doses were pooled across both intervals (about 4 or about 12 weeks). Produced via immunoSEQ multiplex PCR; TCRdb's table is partial and in-frame only. This table has about 150,000 clones, roughly 89% appearing once. Study outcomes and limitations: Females made up more of the donors, who were largely white British, and clonal diversity may have come out too low.

This TCR came from an adult who received the AZD1222 COVID-19 vaccine. The rearrangement uses TRBV6-2 or TRBV6-3 and TRBJ2-7; perhaps TRBD1 as D (6 bases). This specimen consisted of peripheral blood, obtained 28 days after the second AZD1222 dose. CDR3 loop: CASSRDILTSYEQYF. In DNA form, the CDR3 reads TGTGCCAGCAGTCGGGACATCCTAACCTCCTACGAGCAGTACTTC.